The sequence of this T cell receptor beta chain was determined in a study of graft-versus-host responses after intestinal transplantation. Study-wide background: Tacrolimus plus steroids were given to all recipients for approximately three years, preceded by anti-thymocyte globulin induction. Study results and caveats: Researchers found GvH clones in recipient marrow, and some showed up first in ileum or blood. Researchers found peak circulating GvH clone levels linked to early post-transplant HvG declines. The study found high graft-versus-host to host-versus-graft clonal ratios in allografts of patients with graft-donor T cell macrochimerism.

About this clone: Its antigen is undetermined.

CDR1 is SNHLY and CDR2 is FYNNEI in the germline V gene. This CDR3 is 13 amino acids long. Trimming removed 11 bases from V and 0 bases from J; junction bases left unmatched: 4. This table comes from immunoSEQ multiplex PCR, and its TCRdb copy is limited to in-frame clones, with some not included. The table lists some 7,600 clones, around 92% of them singletons. This chain uses TRBV2 with TRBJ2-1, with TRBD1 matching over 7 bases. The sample here was PBMCs, taken roughly 32 days after intestinal transplant. The sequence was obtained from a human patient who received an intestinal transplant, so some T cells may come from the graft donor. Written as DNA, the CDR3 is TGTGCCGCACAGGGGAGCTCCTACAATGAGCAGTTCTTC. Translated, it gives CAAQGSSYNEQFF.